This is a list of T cell receptor beta chains from one sample in a study of vaccination and CD4 T cells after COVID-19. Their antigens remain unidentified. TCRdb called the PCR reads again in MiXCR, with one record for every CDR3 protein. The sample holds about 17,000 distinct CDR3 sequences, approximately 50% seen once. The input for sequencing was CD4+ T cells from blood, cultured in vitro, taken about 7 months after SARS-CoV-2 vaccination. The origin of the receptors is a human donor who had recovered from COVID-19. CDR3s include the opening cysteine and the closing phenylalanine or tryptophan. The D gene is left open where the match is weak. Clone size is shown for a subset of rows, as once, few, many or a class of expanded clone.

size: medium-sized
D: -
J: TRBJ2-3
V: TRBV18
CDR3: CASSPPFTDTQYF
DNA: TGTGCCAGCTCACCACCGTTTACAGATACGCAGTATTTT

size: -
D: TRBD2
J: TRBJ2-1
V: TRBV20-1
CDR3: CSAPTSGRTKQFF
DNA: TGCAGTGCCCCGACTAGCGGGAGGACAAAGCAGTTCTTC

size: few
D: -
J: TRBJ1-5
V: TRBV28
CDR3: CASTKGGLRDQPQHF
DNA: TGTGCCAGCACCAAAGGGGGGTTGAGGGATCAGCCCCAGCATTTT

size: -
D: TRBD2
J: TRBJ2-1
V: TRBV7-2
CDR3: CASSRSLAGGLNEQFF
DNA: TGTGCCAGCAGCCGTTCCCTAGCGGGAGGGCTCAATGAGCAGTTCTTC

size: few
D: -
J: TRBJ1-2
V: TRBV6-5
CDR3: CASSYTGQPVPLYTF
DNA: TGTGCCAGCAGTTACACAGGACAGCCGGTCCCCCTCTACACCTTC

size: -
D: -
J: TRBJ2-7
V: TRBV23-1
CDR3: CASSAHPTYYEQYF
DNA: TGCGCCAGCAGTGCCCATCCGACGTACTACGAGCAGTACTTC

size: -
D: TRBD2
J: TRBJ2-1
V: TRBV2
CDR3: CASSVAGGPLVEQFF
DNA: TGTGCCAGCAGTGTTGCGGGAGGGCCGTTAGTTGAGCAGTTCTTC

size: -
D: TRBD2
J: TRBJ2-1
V: TRBV20-1
CDR3: CSARDFTSGRAREQFF
DNA: TGCAGTGCTAGAGATTTCACCAGCGGGAGGGCTCGGGAGCAGTTCTTC

size: few
D: -
J: TRBJ2-5
V: TRBV20-1
CDR3: CSAIRTVQETQYF
DNA: TGCAGTGCGATTCGGACAGTCCAAGAGACCCAGTACTTC

size: once
D: -
J: TRBJ2-3
V: TRBV19
CDR3: CASSRERGSSTDTQYF
DNA: TGTGCCAGTAGTCGGGAGAGGGGGTCTAGCACAGATACGCAGTATTTT

size: -
D: TRBD2
J: TRBJ2-5
V: TRBV2
CDR3: CASSRQGLAGGTQYF
DNA: TGTGCCAGCAGTAGACAGGGTCTAGCGGGGGGGACCCAGTACTTC

size: -
D: -
J: TRBJ1-1
V: TRBV11-2
CDR3: CASSPGYTWGVNTEAFF
DNA: TGTGCCAGCAGCCCTGGGTACACCTGGGGCGTGAACACTGAAGCTTTCTTT

size: -
D: -
J: TRBJ2-7
V: TRBV4-3
CDR3: CASSLLPFSYEQYF
DNA: TGCGCCAGCAGCCTACTACCGTTCTCCTACGAGCAGTACTTC

size: -
D: -
J: TRBJ1-1
V: TRBV6-1
CDR3: CASSEVGGNTEAFF
DNA: TGTGCCAGCAGTGAAGTGGGGGGGAACACTGAAGCTTTCTTT

size: -
D: TRBD1
J: TRBJ1-1
V: TRBV2
CDR3: CASSLDRGYDFF
DNA: TGTGCCAGCAGTCTGGACAGGGGATATGATTTCTTT

size: -
D: -
J: TRBJ1-2
V: TRBV19
CDR3: CASSFTANYGYTF
DNA: TGTGCCAGTAGTTTCACAGCTAACTATGGCTACACCTTC

size: few
D: -
J: TRBJ1-5
V: TRBV27
CDR3: CASSFWGGVGNQPQHF
DNA: TGTGCCAGCAGTTTTTGGGGGGGTGTAGGCAATCAGCCCCAGCATTTT

size: few
D: TRBD1
J: TRBJ2-5
V: TRBV2
CDR3: CATTGTGETQYF
DNA: TGTGCCACCACCGGGACAGGGGAGACCCAGTACTTC

size: -
D: TRBD1
J: TRBJ1-1
V: TRBV7-9
CDR3: CASSRQGYTEAFF
DNA: TGTGCCAGCAGCCGACAGGGGTACACTGAAGCTTTCTTT

size: -
D: TRBD1
J: TRBJ1-2
V: TRBV18
CDR3: CASSEGAGYGYTF
DNA: TGTGCCAGCTCGGAGGGGGCAGGCTATGGCTACACCTTC

size: -
D: TRBD2
J: TRBJ2-1
V: TRBV7-8
CDR3: CASSPAASGGRNEQFF
DNA: TGTGCCAGCAGTCCAGCGGCGTCGGGGGGGCGCAATGAGCAGTTCTTC

size: -
D: TRBD1
J: TRBJ1-5
V: TRBV20-1
CDR3: CSARSDRDVEPQHF
DNA: TGCAGTGCTAGATCGGACAGGGACGTGGAGCCCCAGCATTTT

size: -
D: -
J: TRBJ2-7
V: TRBV6-2/TRBV6-3
CDR3: CAAGRIAYEQYF
DNA: TGTGCCGCGGGGCGGATAGCCTACGAGCAGTACTTC

size: -
D: -
J: TRBJ1-2
V: TRBV19
CDR3: CASTHLQGYGYTF
DNA: TGTGCCAGTACTCATCTGCAGGGCTATGGCTACACCTTC

size: -
D: -
J: TRBJ1-5
V: TRBV27
CDR3: CASSLGGSQPQHF
DNA: TGTGCCAGCAGTTTAGGGGGGAGCCAGCCCCAGCATTTT

size: -
D: -
J: TRBJ1-5
V: TRBV7-2
CDR3: CASSLGPVGGRGQPQHF
DNA: TGTGCCAGCAGCTTAGGGCCGGTGGGGGGTCGGGGTCAGCCCCAGCATTTT

size: -
D: -
J: TRBJ1-2
V: TRBV27
CDR3: CASSLSWQGRSYGYTF
DNA: TGTGCCAGCAGTTTAAGCTGGCAGGGGAGGAGCTATGGCTACACCTTC

size: -
D: -
J: TRBJ2-7
V: TRBV20-1
CDR3: CSASHLPRSSYEQYF
DNA: TGCAGTGCTAGTCACTTGCCGAGGAGCTCCTACGAGCAGTACTTC

size: few
D: TRBD2
J: TRBJ2-7
V: TRBV7-9
CDR3: CASSWGPSGYSREQYF
DNA: TGTGCCAGCAGCTGGGGGCCTAGCGGGTACTCTCGCGAGCAGTACTTC

size: -
D: TRBD1
J: TRBJ1-5
V: TRBV2
CDR3: CASRPGQGRQPQHF
DNA: TGTGCCAGCAGACCGGGACAGGGGCGCCAGCCCCAGCATTTT

size: -
D: TRBD1
J: TRBJ2-5
V: TRBV5-1
CDR3: CASSLGTGRETQYF
DNA: TGCGCCAGCAGCTTGGGGACAGGTAGAGAGACCCAGTACTTC

size: -
D: TRBD2
J: TRBJ2-3
V: TRBV7-3
CDR3: CASSPRPGLAASTDTQYF
DNA: TGTGCCAGCAGCCCACGGCCCGGACTAGCGGCTAGCACAGATACGCAGTATTTT

size: -
D: TRBD2
J: TRBJ2-1
V: TRBV20-1
CDR3: CSALAGAIYNEQFF
DNA: TGCAGTGCGCTAGCGGGGGCCATCTACAATGAGCAGTTCTTC

size: -
D: TRBD2
J: TRBJ2-7
V: TRBV9
CDR3: CASSPTLADSYEQYF
DNA: TGTGCCAGCAGCCCTACCCTAGCGGACTCCTACGAGCAGTACTTC

size: -
D: -
J: TRBJ2-1
V: TRBV27
CDR3: CASSIDSRRNNEQFF
DNA: TGTGCCAGCAGTATCGACAGCAGACGAAACAATGAGCAGTTCTTC

size: medium-sized
D: TRBD1
J: TRBJ1-5
V: TRBV7-9
CDR3: CASSATTGGGQPQHF
DNA: TGTGCCAGCAGCGCCACCACAGGGGGAGGTCAGCCCCAGCATTTT